The 26 T cell receptor beta chains below come from one sample, sequenced in a study. TCRdb processed the RT-PCR reads anew with MiXCR; each CDR3 protein has one entry. The table has almost 700,000 distinct CDR3 sequences, approximately 15% seen once. The material sequenced was memory CD4+ T cells from blood. These receptors originate from a female donor in good health, serving as a healthy control.

This clonotype appeared a few times. The chain carries TRBV6-5 and TRBJ2-7; 9 positions agree with TRBD2. Trimming at V came to 0 bases and at J to 2 bases, leaving 8 bases not matched to a gene. The germline V gene encodes CDR1 MNHEY and CDR2 SVGAGI. The CDR3 is 17 residues long. As DNA, the CDR3 is TGTGCCAGCAGTTACTCGGGGATGGTAGCGGGAGCCTACGAGCAGTACTTC. It specifies CASSYSGMVAGAYEQYF.

Comments on this clonotype: The junction differs from germline at one of its ends, possibly a read error. This rearrangement joins TRBV19 to TRBJ1-2; 7 bases agree with TRBD1. The germline gives CDR1 LNHDA, CDR2 SQIVND (reference sequence). The CDR3 spans 13 residues. CDR3 DNA: TGTGCCAGTCGGGACAGATCTAACTATGGCTACACTTTC. It encodes CASRDRSNYGYTF.

The table lists this clonotype with many counts. J is TRBJ1-2 and V is TRBV6-5; D may be TRBD1 (6 bases). CDR1 MNHEY and CDR2 SVGAGI come from the germline V gene. CDR3 length: 14 amino acids. V dropped 2 bases and J dropped 2 bases, with 9 bases sitting between them. The CDR3 region is CASSYIGTNYGYTF. The CDR3 DNA follows: TGTGCCAGCAGTTACATCGGGACAAACTATGGCTACACCTTC.

The sample holds many counts of this clonotype. The chain couples TRBV7-2 to TRBJ2-2, with TRBD1 matching 7 bases. V lost 1 base to trimming and J lost 7 bases; unmatched junction nucleotides: 12. Looked up from germline, CDR1 is SGHTA and CDR2 is FQGNSA. The CDR3 extends over 17 amino acids. CDR3 sequence (DNA): TGTGCCAGCAGCTTAGGGCGACAGGGTTGGAGTGGCGGGGAGCTGTTTTTT. This translates into CASSLGRQGWSGGELFF.

This clonotype was seen a few times. The chain recombines TRBV6-2 or TRBV6-3 with TRBJ1-1, with 7 bases fitting TRBD1. Germline V gene data show CDR1 as MNHEY and CDR2 as SVGEGT. The trim removed 2 bases at V and 1 base at J, leaving 13 bases unmatched. The CDR3 sequence is 18 residues long. The CDR3 spells CASSYTPMTGRANTEAFF. In nucleotides, the CDR3 is TGTGCCAGCAGTTACACCCCCATGACAGGGAGGGCGAACACTGAAGCTTTCTTT.

This chain joins TRBV27 and TRBJ1-4, with D unclear. This CDR3 contains 15 residues. CDR1 is MNHEY and CDR2 is SMNVEV in the germline V gene (reference sequence). Trimming removed 7 bases from V and 8 bases from J, with 20 bases in between. CDR3 DNA: TGTGCCAGCATGGCGGGAATTCGGCTTGGGGAAAAACTGTTTTTT. Protein: CASMAGIRLGEKLFF.

This clonotype was seen more than once but under ten times. This sequence joins TRBV10-3 and TRBJ2-3; 11 bases are a match to TRBD1. CDR1 is ENHRY, CDR2 SYGVKD, per germline. V shed 6 bases, J shed 4 bases, and the junction held 3 bases outside the gene matches. The CDR3 has 14 amino acids. The CDR3 DNA sequence: TGTGCCATCAGGGACAGGGGGCAGGCAGATACGCAGTATTTT. Residues: CAIRDRGQADTQYF.

With regard to this clonotype: The junction departs from the called germline gene at one end, perhaps through a read error. This CDR3 reads CATSDLATGQETQYF. In nucleotides, the CDR3 is TGTGCCACCAGTGATTTAGCGACCGGACAAGAGACCCAGTATTTC. V is TRBV24-1 and J is TRBJ2-5, with D possibly TRBD1 on 5 matching bases. The CDR3 covers 15 residues. Per germline, CDR1 KGHDR and CDR2 SFDVKD.

This rearrangement joins TRBV20-1 to TRBJ1-1; TRBD1 aligns across 8 bases. J was trimmed by 3 bases and V by 6 bases; bases with no gene match: 9. The CDR3 runs 14 residues. Germline CDR1 DFQATT, CDR2 SNEGSKA (reference sequence). The DNA of the CDR3 is TGCAGTGCCGACACACAGGGGGGACACACTGAAGCTTTCTTT. This gives the protein CSADTQGGHTEAFF.

DNA for the CDR3: TGTGCCAGCAGCTTTGTGTCGCGGGGGGTTTGCTCGCACCTGCAAGAGACCCAGTACTTC. The encoded protein is CASSFVSRGVCSHLQETQYF. The rearrangement joins TRBV12-1 to TRBJ2-5; TRBD1, the D gene given by the table, was not confirmed from the DNA. TRBV12-1 is annotated as a pseudogene. The CDR3 extends over 20 amino acids.

Ten or more counts support this clonotype. The chain is built from TRBV7-3 and TRBJ2-1; D uncertain. The V and J ends lost 4 bases and 4 bases respectively, with 8 bases between them. The CDR3 totals 13 residues. Per germline, CDR1 SGHTA and CDR2 FQGTGA. CDR3 coding DNA: TGTGCCAGCAGCTCCTCAAATTACAATGAGCAGTTCTTC. Translation: CASSSSNYNEQFF.

The chain recombines TRBV7-2 with TRBJ1-2; TRBD1 agrees at 9 bases. The germline V gene has CDR1 SGHTA and CDR2 FQGNSA. V shed 3 bases, J shed 0 bases, and the junction held 2 bases outside the gene matches. This CDR3 is built from 15 residues. The CDR3 sequence is CASSFRDRANYGYTF. The CDR3 nucleotides read TGTGCCAGCAGCTTCCGGGACAGGGCTAACTATGGCTACACCTTC.

The V and J genes are TRBV7-8 and TRBJ2-7; TRBD2 is a possible D gene (6 bases). Trimming pared 0 bases from V and 5 bases from J, leaving 14 bases between. CDR3 length: 15 amino acids. In germline, CDR1 is SGHVS, CDR2 FQNEAQ. CDR3 in amino acids: CASSLAGGRVNEQYF. Here the CDR3 DNA reads TGTGCCAGCAGCTTAGCGGGGGGAAGGGTGAACGAGCAGTACTTC.

As concerns this clonotype: This clone may be a read error of a much larger clone one base away. The chain joins TRBV5-4 to TRBJ2-7; the D gene is possibly TRBD2 (5 bases). The CDR3 totals 14 residues. The germline V gene has CDR1 SGHNT and CDR2 YYREEE (reference sequence). The CDR3, as DNA: TGTGCCAGAAGCTTCGGGCAGGACGGGAAGGGGCAGTACTTC. Amino acid sequence: CARSFGQDGKGQYF.

CDR3 in DNA: TGTGCCAGCAGGCCGGGGGCCAGCTATGGCTACACCTTC. Residues: CASRPGASYGYTF. V is TRBV12-3 or TRBV12-4 and J is TRBJ1-2; perhaps TRBD1 as D (6 bases). The V end lost 6 bases, the J end lost 4 bases, and 12 bases lay between the germline ends. The CDR3 runs to 13 residues.

This clonotype was recorded once. V usage is TRBV2 and J usage is TRBJ1-5; TRBD1 matches 10 bases. Per the germline V gene, CDR1 is SNHLY and CDR2 is FYNNEI. This CDR3 is built from 15 residues. J gave up 9 bases and V 5 bases, and 10 bases lay outside the gene matches. The CDR3 region has the DNA TGTGCCAGCAGTATTCAGGGACAGGGGATTGGGCCCCAGCATTTT. Amino acids: CASSIQGQGIGPQHF. Drawing the rest from reference TRBV2 and TRBJ1-5, the complete variable domain is EPEVTQTPSHQVTQMGQEVILRCVPISNHLYFYWYRQILGQKVEFLVSFYNNEISEKSEIFDDQFSVERPDGSNFTLKIRSTKLEDSAMYFCASSIQGQGIGPQHFGDGTRLSIL.

This clonotype showed up many times. The rearrangement joins TRBV6-5 to TRBJ1-2; 7 bases fit TRBD1. The CDR3 is 17 residues long. V gave up 9 bases and J gave up 4 bases; unmatched junction bases: 20. Germline CDR1 reads MNHEY; CDR2 reads SVGAGI. The CDR3 region is CASWGYERDSLTYGYTF. The CDR3 coding sequence is TGTGCCAGTTGGGGCTACGAGAGGGACAGCCTCACCTATGGCTACACCTTC.

Only a few counts were recorded for this clonotype. The chain links TRBV6-5 to TRBJ2-4, with TRBD2 matching over 11 bases. Germline CDR1 and CDR2: MNHEY and SVGAGI. V dropped 9 bases and J dropped 5; count of bases not matched to a gene: 3. The CDR3 is 13 amino acids. The CDR3 spells CASMGLAENIQYF. The CDR3 DNA follows: TGTGCCAGTATGGGACTAGCGGAAAACATTCAGTACTTC.

This clonotype was counted a few times. The CDR3 DNA reads TGCAGTGCTAACAGCGCTTCGGAGGGTCAGCCCCAGCATTTT. Translation: CSANSASEGQPQHF. J is TRBJ1-5 and V is TRBV20-1; the D is unclear. This CDR3 is 14 amino acids long. CDR1 and CDR2 from the germline V gene are DFQATT and SNEGSKA (reference sequence). V was cut by 4 bases and J by 6 bases, with 16 bases left in between.

This clonotype was recorded at least ten times. This chain joins TRBV6-4 and TRBJ2-1; 12 bases are shared with TRBD2. Germline V gives CDR1 MRHNA, CDR2 SNTAGT. Germline trimming cut 2 bases from V and 10 bases from J; bases unmatched to any gene: 3. The CDR3 contains 14 residues. The CDR3 here is CASSDRGLAGEQFF. The CDR3 nucleotides are TGTGCCAGCAGTGACCGCGGACTAGCGGGAGAGCAGTTCTTC.

This chain links TRBV9 with TRBJ1-1; no reliable D call. Trimming took off 4 bases at V and 1 base at J, with 14 bases between the two ends. Germline V gene data show CDR1 as SGDLS and CDR2 as YYNGEE. The CDR3 covers 15 residues. This CDR3 reads CASSRSVGANTEAFF. The CDR3 nucleotides are TGTGCCAGCAGCCGGAGCGTGGGTGCGAACACTGAAGCTTTCTTT.

This clonotype occurred a few times. This chain joins TRBV20-1 and TRBJ2-2; TRBD1 is a possible D gene (6 bases). The CDR3 runs 12 residues. Germline values: CDR1 DFQATT, CDR2 SNEGSKA (reference sequence). Trimming left V 4 bases short and J 8 bases short, with 11 bases between. In nucleotides, the CDR3 is TGCAGTGCTAACAGGGTAGGAGGGGAGCTGTTTTTT. Amino acids: CSANRVGGELFF.

This clonotype appeared many times. CDR3 DNA sequence: TGCAGTGCTAGTAGGACGGTGGAAGGCTACACCTTC. It translates to CSASRTVEGYTF. The rearrangement joins TRBV20-1 to TRBJ1-2, with D uncertain. Germline values: CDR1 DFQATT, CDR2 SNEGSKA (reference sequence). The CDR3 is 12 residues long. The V end lost 3 bases, the J end lost 8 bases, and 13 bases lay between the germline ends.

In its sample, this clonotype was seen a few times. The chain links TRBV6-6 to TRBJ2-1; 10 nucleotides match TRBD2. The CDR3 runs to 15 residues. The V gene end was trimmed by 5 bases and the J gene end by 8 bases; junction bases not matched to a gene: 9. Per the germline V gene, CDR1 is MNHNY and CDR2 is SVGAGI (reference sequence). CDR3 DNA: TGTGCCAGCAGTAGCGGGAGGGGGGGGATCGATGAGCAGTTCTTC. Its translation: CASSSGRGGIDEQFF.

The table lists this clonotype with many counts. V is TRBV20-1 and J is TRBJ1-6; D is unclear. V lost 0 bases to trimming and J lost 4 bases, with 10 bases between them. The CDR3 runs to 15 residues. CDR1 is DFQATT, CDR2 SNEGSKA, per germline (reference sequence). The CDR3 coding sequence is TGCAGTGCTAGAGATTACGGGGTTTATAATTCACCCCTCCACTTT. As protein: CSARDYGVYNSPLHF.

Only a few counts were recorded for this clonotype. V gene TRBV7-8 combines with J gene TRBJ2-2, with no clear D. Germline V gene lookup returns CDR1 SGHVS and CDR2 FQNEAQ. The CDR3 sequence is 13 residues long. V lost 0 bases and J lost 9, with 8 bases in between. CDR3 sequence reads: CASSLAMNRELFF. In nucleotides, the CDR3 is TGTGCCAGCAGCTTAGCAATGAACCGGGAGCTGTTTTTT.